The clone carrying this T cell receptor beta chain was seen a few times. The antigen remains undetermined. The germline gives CDR1 DFQATT, CDR2 SNEGSKA (reference sequence). The CDR3 covers 13 residues. J lost 3 bases, V lost 4 bases, and 3 bases had no gene match. Researchers collected around 10 milliliters of peripheral blood from every single donor. The data belong to a study of blood T cells in healthy people across ages. Across the whole study: Template switching recovered approximately one barcoded beta molecule for every two T cells. Whole-study findings and limits: A greater number of naive CD4+ cells and higher diversity distinguished long-lived donors from aged donors.

Together with a sample-barcoded 5' primer, a J-beta primer mix was included in a second PCR lasting about 7 to 12 cycles. Each CDR3 protein is one row after TCRdb ran MiXCR on the 5' RACE reads. The data show some 1,800,000 distinct CDR3 sequences, roughly 43% seen once. Sequenced: blood. This clonotype was obtained from a human donor in good health. The gene calls are TRBV20-1 and TRBJ2-3; 8 bases match TRBD1. The CDR3: CSATTGVTDTQYF. CDR3 DNA: TGCAGTGCTACGACAGGGGTAACAGATACGCAGTATTTT.